This TCR beta chain derives from a study of T cell responses to AZD1222 COVID-19 vaccine (dated by TCRdb to about 2021). With regard to the full study: A total of under 250 trial participants underwent TCR sequencing, of whom under 220 had received two doses of AZD1222 and some 26 had received two doses of the MenACWY control vaccine. Trial participants were enrolled into age subgroups of 18-55, 56-69 and 70-plus years, which contained roughly 150, 30 and 60 TCR-sequenced participants, respectively. What the study reported, not specific to this receptor: Only five or six AZD1222 recipients were SARS-CoV-2 seropositive at baseline, limiting conclusions about previously exposed vaccinees. Vaccine-associated CD4 TCRs spanned the whole spike protein, with dominant responses in regions 160-218 and 743-854. In the small 56-69-year group, the increase in depth fell short of significance, most likely because of low power. A significant rise in spike-specific TCR breadth and depth was observed after two AZD1222 doses relative to day 0 and relative to MenACWY recipients. Participants were mostly white British and included more females than males, and it was suggested by the authors that clonal diversity may have been underestimated. Because no day 14 peak-response samples were available, the repertoires could be characterized only after the peak T cell response. Epitopes outside the regions mutated in the B.1.351 and B.1.1.7 variants were reportedly recognized by nearly half of the unique spike-specific TCRs.

Sample time point, as interpreted from the label and publication: about 28 days (+/-7) after the second vaccine dose. The treatment or condition label, read with the paper, signifies: meningococcal conjugate vaccine given as trial control. Vaccinee samples came from UK trials COV001 and COV002, including a single-blind randomized controlled phase 2/3 trial of AZD1222 (ChAdOx1 nCoV-19) in healthy adults. Trial participant PBMC samples were collected at day 0 and day 28 after the second dose for TCRbeta chain sequencing. Turning to this clone: No antigen is known for it. Qualities for individual bases were not recorded, and no much larger clone is one base off.

The junction shows trimming of 0 bases on V and 0 bases on J, and the gene matches do not reach 6 bases of it. CDR3 length: 17 amino acids, cysteine to phenylalanine. Only the CDR3 DNA is retained, 51 bases long and in frame from the first base. Based on the germline V gene, the CDR1 and CDR2 sequences are SGHDT and YYEEEE. The CDR3 regions of human TCRbeta chains were subjected to immunosequencing. From the authors' description of their analysis: Repertoire TCRs were matched against a reference library of SARS-CoV-2-specific TCRs generated with the MIRA antigen-specificity platform. Breadth meant the fraction of unique TCRs that were SARS-CoV-2-associated, whereas depth meant the fraction of total T cells that were SARS-CoV-2-associated. Using the MIRA data, every spike-specific TCR was mapped to the spike region that the TCR reacted to and assigned to either a CD4 or a CD8 class. Log10-transformed breadth and depth values were compared by one-way ANOVA with Sidak's multiple comparisons tests. Entries here come from immuneACCESS through TCRdb and include only in-frame sequences with V and J called. Some clones fail to appear in such tables; in the studies checked, an unresolved V gene covers under half of the shortfall, and the cause of the remainder is unknown. V, J and clone size were drawn from that table, and D and trimming were deduced from the DNA. This sample has some 110,000 clones in its table, and around 86% of those were observed once. The ten largest account for 3.3% of the sample.

The source material was peripheral blood, sampled 28 days after the second dose of the MenACWY control vaccine. The chain links TRBV5-6 with TRBJ2-3; 8 bases in between match TRBD2. The sequence was obtained from an adult who received the MenACWY meningococcal vaccine as a control. The CDR3 is CASSLESRGASTDTQYF. The DNA reads as follows: TGTGCCAGCAGCTTGGAATCGCGGGGGGCTAGCACAGATACGCAGTATTTT.